This T cell receptor (beta chain) is from a study of cytomegalovirus exposure and HLA in healthy donors. Across the study: Per a later analysis, the roughly 700 first-cohort and under 150 validation repertoires shared one platform.

Comment on this clone: The antigen is not known.

Clones were sequenced by immunoSEQ multiplex PCR, and TCRdb holds only the in-frame ones, with some missing. The data hold some 140,000 clones, with 82% observed a single time. Study observations and caveats: A few chains tied to CMV proved CMV antigen-specific in vitro.

The donors were members of the validation cohort, which comprised under 150 subjects and was separate from the first cohort of about 700 subjects. The sample consisted of PBMCs. This clonotype originated in a man aged 25 to 45 in good health and CMV-seropositive.

CDR3 in amino acids: CASSLTTGAVEKLFF. CDR3 nucleotides: TGCGCCAGCAGCTTAACGACAGGGGCGGTTGAAAAACTGTTTTTT. The chain has TRBV4-3 and TRBJ1-4; 8 bases fit TRBD1. Germline CDR1 and CDR2: LGHNA and YSLEER. The CDR3 covers 15 residues. Losses at the gene ends were 5 bases for V and 7 bases for J; bases not matched to a gene: 9.